What follows are 14 T cell receptor beta chains derived from one specimen sequenced in a study of blood T cell repertoires in COVID-19. Sequencing was performed with immunoSEQ multiplex PCR; in TCRdb, only in-frame clones are kept and a portion is missing. The data contain 150,000 to 200,000 clones, approximately 92% of them singletons. What was sequenced was peripheral blood. These receptors were taken from a woman aged 45 to 65 with acute or convalescent COVID-19.

The V gene is TRBV30, the J gene TRBJ1-2; 7 bases line up with TRBD1. The length of the CDR3 is 17 residues. In germline, CDR1 is GTSNPN, CDR2 SVGIG (reference sequence). V gave up 4 bases and J gave up 7 bases; unmatched junction bases: 21. The CDR3 is CAWTTLFGRGRISGYTF. CDR3 nucleotides: TGTGCCTGGACCACTCTCTTCGGAAGGGGGCGGATTAGTGGCTACACCTTC. Supplemented by reference TRBV30 and TRBJ1-2, the full variable domain reads SQTIHQWPATLVQPVGSPLSLECTVEGTSNPNLYWYRQAAGRGLQLLFYSVGIGQISSEVPQNLSASRPQDRQFILSSKKLLLSDSGFYLCAWTTLFGRGRISGYTFGSGTRLTVV.

This rearrangement joins TRBV19 to TRBJ2-1, with 9 bases aligning to TRBD1. Germline assignment: CDR1 LNHDA and CDR2 SQIVND (reference sequence). The CDR3 covers 15 residues. Germline trimming cut 5 bases from V and 4 bases from J; bases unmatched to any gene: 6. This CDR3 reads CASSPATGGYNEQFF. The CDR3 DNA is TGTGCCAGTAGTCCTGCGACAGGGGGTTACAATGAGCAGTTCTTC.

This chain links TRBV7-2 with TRBJ2-5; D is unresolved. Germline assignment: CDR1 SGHTA and CDR2 FQGNSA. This CDR3 is built from 13 residues. The V end was cut by 1 base, the J end by 4 bases, with 7 bases between. The CDR3: CASSLVLRETQYF. The DNA for the CDR3 is TGTGCCAGCAGCTTAGTTCTCCGAGAGACCCAGTACTTC. The whole variable domain, filled in from reference TRBV7-2 and TRBJ2-5, reads GAGVSQSPSNKVTEKGKDVELRCDPISGHTALYWYRQSLGQGLEFLIYFQGNSAPDKSGLPSDRFSAERTGGSVSTLTIQRTQQEDSAVYLCASSLVLRETQYFGPGTRLLVL.

This chain links TRBV7-8 with TRBJ1-1; the D gene is possibly TRBD1 (6 bases). Germline CDR1 SGHVS, CDR2 FQNEAQ. This CDR3 has 13 residues. V was shortened by 9 bases and J by 5 bases, with 16 bases between the two germline ends. The CDR3 nucleotides are TGTGCCAGTGGTACAGGGAGGGATACTGAAGCTTTCTTT. Translated: CASGTGRDTEAFF.

The V gene is TRBV20-1, the J gene TRBJ2-1; 7 positions match TRBD1. CDR3 length: 10 amino acids. J was trimmed by 9 bases and V by 4 bases; bases with no gene match: 0. Germline-derived CDR1 and CDR2 are DFQATT and SNEGSKA (reference sequence). The CDR3 sequence is CSATGGEQFF. CDR3 sequence (DNA): TGCAGTGCTACAGGGGGTGAGCAGTTCTTC.

The chain carries TRBV10-3 and TRBJ1-2, with 10 bases fitting TRBD1. Germline values: CDR1 ENHRY, CDR2 SYGVKD. Trimming cost V 3 bases and J 0 bases; bases outside gene matches: 13. This CDR3 is built from 19 residues. The CDR3 loop is CAISDPGQGIFAANYGYTF. CDR3 coding DNA: TGTGCCATCAGTGATCCGGGACAGGGGATTTTTGCAGCTAACTATGGCTACACCTTC.

The chain links TRBV19 to TRBJ1-1, with D maybe TRBD1 (5 bases). The V gene lost 2 bases and the J gene lost 2 bases, with 12 bases spanning the gap. The CDR3 consists of 15 residues. CDR1 is LNHDA and CDR2 is SQIVND in the germline V gene (reference sequence). CDR3 region: CASSIPQGLNTEAFF. The CDR3 DNA is TGTGCCAGTAGTATACCCCAGGGCCTCAACACTGAAGCTTTCTTT.

Details on this clone: Compared with germline, one end of the junction differs, possibly owing to a read error. The V gene is TRBV24-1, the J gene TRBJ2-7, with 7 positions matching TRBD1. Germline assignment: CDR1 KGHDR and CDR2 SFDVKD. CDR3 size: 13 residues. CDR3 in amino acids: CATSDLPMTGKDF. CDR3 DNA: TGTGCCACCAGTGATTTGCCCATGACAGGGAAGGACTTC.

The chain links TRBV9 to TRBJ2-2, with D perhaps matching TRBD1 (6 bases). Trimming took 3 bases from V and 2 from J, leaving 14 bases between them. The CDR3 is made up of 16 amino acids. Germline values: CDR1 SGDLS, CDR2 YYNGEE. CDR3 in DNA: TGTGCCAGCAGCGCATGGGGGACACTTAACACCGGGGAGCTGTTTTTT. Protein: CASSAWGTLNTGELFF.

A single count supports this clone. The gene calls are TRBV30 and TRBJ1-4; the match to TRBD1 covers 7 bases. The V gene end was trimmed by 0 bases and the J gene end by 0 bases; junction bases not matched to a gene: 4. This CDR3 is built from 16 residues. Germline CDR1 GTSNPN, CDR2 SVGIG (reference sequence). The CDR3 bases are TGTGCCTGGAGTGTAAAGGGGACAGCAACTAATGAAAAACTGTTTTTT. Its translation: CAWSVKGTATNEKLFF.

The rearrangement uses TRBV11-3 and TRBJ2-1, with 9 positions matching TRBD2. There are 14 residues in the CDR3. V lost 0 bases to trimming and J lost 15 bases; unmatched junction nucleotides: 9. CDR1 and CDR2 (germline): SGHNT, YENEEA. CDR3 nucleotide sequence: TGTGCCAGCAGCTTAGATCCTCGAGCGGGAGGATTGTTCTTC. It codes for CASSLDPRAGGLFF.

V is TRBV7-9 and J is TRBJ1-2; 9 nucleotides match TRBD1. The CDR3 extends over 15 amino acids. Germline assignment: CDR1 SEHNR and CDR2 FQNEAQ (reference sequence). V lost 4 bases, J lost 4 bases, and 7 bases stayed unmatched. This CDR3 reads CASSSWTGDAYGYTF. As DNA, the CDR3 is TGTGCCAGCAGCTCCTGGACAGGGGACGCCTATGGCTACACCTTC.

The chain carries TRBV27 and TRBJ2-2, with D tentatively TRBD1 (6 bases). Germline CDR1 reads MNHEY; CDR2 reads SMNVEV (reference sequence). The CDR3 is made up of 14 amino acids. With 8 bases removed from V and 5 bases from J, the gap between germline ends came to 15 bases. The CDR3 DNA follows: TGTGCCAGCTCGACAGGCCGGGGTACCGGGGAGCTGTTTTTT. Amino acid sequence: CASSTGRGTGELFF.

V and J are TRBV6-2 or TRBV6-3 and TRBJ2-3; perhaps TRBD1 as D (6 bases). The CDR3 spans 18 residues. V was trimmed by 0 bases and J by 5 bases, leaving 21 bases between them. CDR1 MNHEY and CDR2 SVGEGT come from the germline V gene. The CDR3 here is CASSYSIADRLRGDTQYF. Written as DNA, the CDR3 is TGTGCCAGCAGTTACTCGATAGCCGACAGGCTCCGGGGAGATACGCAGTATTTT.